The rows below give T cell receptor beta chains drawn from one sample of a study of cytomegalovirus exposure and HLA in healthy donors. Using immunoSEQ multiplex PCR, the repertoire was profiled, and TCRdb retains in-frame clones only, with some absent. The sample comprises approximately 190,000 clones, around 80% of which are singletons, and 1.5% to 2% rests with the top ten. The sample taken for sequencing was PBMCs. The receptors were gathered from a man aged 40-49 years in good health and CMV-seropositive. Each CDR3 is given with its conserved first and last residue. D genes are given only for firm matches. Rows may omit the clone size; those that give it use once, few, many or a size class.

d_gene,abundance,j_gene,v_gene,CDR3nt,CDR3aa
NA,once,TRBJ1-4,TRBV5-4,TGTGCCAGCAGCTTCGACAGGAATGAAAAACTGTTTTTT,CASSFDRNEKLFF
NA,NA,TRBJ2-5,TRBV19,TGTGCCAGTAGTAAATTACAAGAGACCCAGTACTTC,CASSKLQETQYF
NA,few,TRBJ2-7,TRBV30,TGTGCCTGGAGTGTACGAGGGGGAGCCCTCCCTCGCGAGCAGTACTTC,CAWSVRGGALPREQYF
NA,NA,TRBJ2-3,TRBV28,TGTGCCAGCATCCTTTCCGACAGGAGCACAGATACGCAGTATTTT,CASILSDRSTDTQYF
TRBD2,NA,TRBJ2-3,TRBV29-1,TGCAGCGTTGAACAGGGAGGGGATGATACGCAGTATTTT,CSVEQGGDDTQYF
NA,NA,TRBJ1-3,TRBV5-6,TGTGCCAGCAGCTTGGGGAGCTACTCTGGAAACACCATATATTTT,CASSLGSYSGNTIYF
TRBD1,NA,TRBJ1-2,TRBV25-1,TGTGCCAGCAGTGAACCCGGACAGGGGGGAGGCTACACCTTC,CASSEPGQGGGYTF
TRBD2,NA,TRBJ2-7,TRBV7-9,TGTGCCAGCAGCCCCCGAACTAGCGGGAGTTACGAGCAGTACTTC,CASSPRTSGSYEQYF
NA,NA,TRBJ2-5,TRBV5-1,TGCGCCAGCAGCCGGGACTACCAAGAGACCCAGTACTTC,CASSRDYQETQYF
TRBD1,NA,TRBJ2-2,TRBV10-3,TGTGCCATCAGTGCCCGGGGACAGGACAGCACCGGGGAGCTGTTTTTT,CAISARGQDSTGELFF
TRBD1,few,TRBJ1-2,TRBV6-1,TGTGCCAGCAGTGAAGAGGGGACAGGGTATTATGGCTACACCTTC,CASSEEGTGYYGYTF
TRBD2,NA,TRBJ2-2,TRBV30,TGTGCCTGGAGTGGACTAGCGGGCACTCGGAGCGGGGAGCTGTTTTTT,CAWSGLAGTRSGELFF
TRBD2,NA,TRBJ2-3,TRBV5-5,TGTGCCAGCAGCTTATTAGCGGGGAATACGCAGTATTTT,CASSLLAGNTQYF
TRBD1,NA,TRBJ1-4,TRBV4-1,TGCGCCAGCAGCCAGATCGGACAGGGAGATGAAAAACTGTTTTTT,CASSQIGQGDEKLFF
NA,NA,TRBJ2-5,TRBV6-1,TGTGCCAGCCGATCGGGAGTAAAGACCCAGTACTTC,CASRSGVKTQYF
NA,NA,TRBJ1-2,TRBV28,TGTGCCAGCAGTTTGACTTACTATGGCTACACCTTC,CASSLTYYGYTF
NA,NA,TRBJ2-5,TRBV9,TGTGCCAGCAGCGTTGGAGAGTTCATGGGGACCCAGTACTTC,CASSVGEFMGTQYF
TRBD1,NA,TRBJ1-5,TRBV18,TGTGCCAGCTCGCCGAAGATTAGGCAGGGGGGACAGCCCCAGCATTTT,CASSPKIRQGGQPQHF
TRBD1,NA,TRBJ1-2,TRBV5-6,TGTGCCAGCAGCTTGGTCCGCGCAGGGGGAATTGGCTACACCTTC,CASSLVRAGGIGYTF
NA,NA,TRBJ1-2,TRBV6-5,TGTGCCAGCAGTGCTGGGGGGGGGACCTATGGCTACACCTTC,CASSAGGGTYGYTF
TRBD1,NA,TRBJ1-1,TRBV27,TGTGCCAGCAGTGTGACAGGGGTAAACACTGAAGCTTTCTTT,CASSVTGVNTEAFF
TRBD1,once,TRBJ2-7,TRBV11-1,TGTGCCAGCAGCGGATACGAGACAGGGGCCTACGAGCAGTACTTC,CASSGYETGAYEQYF
NA,NA,TRBJ2-1,TRBV6-5,TGTGCCAGCAGTTCCAGGAGGGGCTCCTACAATGAGCAGTTCTTC,CASSSRRGSYNEQFF
TRBD1,NA,TRBJ2-1,TRBV6-4,TGTGCCAGCAAGAGGGACAGCACCTACAATGAGCAGTTCTTC,CASKRDSTYNEQFF
NA,few,TRBJ1-1,TRBV30,TGTGCCTGGAGTGCACAGATGAACACTGAAGCTTTCTTT,CAWSAQMNTEAFF
TRBD1,NA,TRBJ1-2,TRBV13,TGTGCCAGCAGCTTCGGTCAGGGGGCCGGCTATGGCTACACCTTC,CASSFGQGAGYGYTF
NA,NA,TRBJ1-4,TRBV10-3,TGTGCCTCCGGACAGCCAACTAATGAAAAACTGTTTTTT,CASGQPTNEKLFF